These 16 T cell receptor beta chains came from one sample sequenced in a study of early stage breast cancer tumors. Measured with immunoSEQ multiplex PCR; TCRdb has only the in-frame clones, and not every one. Among about 72,000 clones listed, around 80% were seen once. The sequencing input was blood. The receptor source for this set is a person aged 55-75 years with breast cancer.

The chain employs TRBV6-5 and TRBJ2-7; TRBD2 is a possible D gene (5 bases). Germline V gene data show CDR1 as MNHEY and CDR2 as SVGAGI. The CDR3 is 13 residues long. V dropped 7 bases and J dropped 3 bases, with 13 bases sitting between them. The CDR3 sequence: CASTEGAGYEQYF. CDR3 DNA: TGTGCCAGCACCGAGGGCGCAGGCTACGAGCAGTACTTC.

The V and J genes are TRBV4-2 and TRBJ1-4; D gene uncertain. Trimming pared 4 bases from V and 8 bases from J, leaving 11 bases between. There are 13 residues in the CDR3. Germline CDR1 is LGHNA and CDR2 is YNFKEQ. The DNA for the CDR3 is TGTGCCAGCAGCCGCAGACACAACGAAAAACTGTTTTTT. Its translation is CASSRRHNEKLFF.

This chain links TRBV10-1 with TRBJ1-5; no reliable D call. Trimming pared 11 bases from V and 0 bases from J, leaving 14 bases between. The CDR3 is 14 amino acids. CDR1 and CDR2 from the germline V gene are WNHNN and SYGVQD (reference sequence). The CDR3 reads CAPGRPYSNQPQHF. CDR3 nucleotides: TGCGCCCCCGGACGGCCTTATAGCAATCAGCCCCAGCATTTT.

The V call is TRBV19, the J call TRBJ2-2; perhaps TRBD2 as D (6 bases). This CDR3 spans 15 amino acids. Trimming removed 7 bases from V and 3 bases from J, with 15 bases in between. Germline CDR1 reads LNHDA; CDR2 reads SQIVND (reference sequence). The DNA of the CDR3 is TGTGCCAGTAAGCCCGGAGGGGTAGACACCGGGGAGCTGTTTTTT. Its protein is CASKPGGVDTGELFF.

The DNA for the CDR3 is TGTGCCAGCACCGACCCCAGGGGTAGGGCCAACGTCCTGACTTTC. This encodes CASTDPRGRANVLTF. V gene TRBV9 combines with J gene TRBJ2-6; maybe TRBD1 (6 bases). Germline CDR1 SGDLS, CDR2 YYNGEE. The V gene lost 6 bases and the J gene lost 5 bases, with 15 bases spanning the gap. The CDR3 covers 15 residues.

This rearrangement joins TRBV28 to TRBJ1-5; 7 bases are a match to TRBD1. The CDR3 extends over 15 amino acids. CDR1 and CDR2 (germline): MDHEN, SYDVKM. Losses at the gene ends were 5 bases for V and 6 bases for J; bases not matched to a gene: 10. CDR3: CASSTPDRAGQPQHF. CDR3 nucleotide sequence: TGTGCCAGCAGTACTCCAGACAGGGCGGGTCAGCCCCAGCATTTT.

This chain links TRBV5-4 with TRBJ2-6, with D uncertain. The germline gives CDR1 SGHNT, CDR2 YYREEE (reference sequence). There are 15 residues in the CDR3. V lost 7 bases and J lost 0, with 11 bases in between. The CDR3 DNA sequence: TGTGCCAGCTATCGGGCCAGCTCTGGGGCCAACGTCCTGACTTTC. Its translation is CASYRASSGANVLTF.

This chain uses TRBV6-1 with TRBJ1-2; 10 nucleotides line up with TRBD1. V shed 7 bases, J shed 6 bases, and the junction held 8 bases outside the gene matches. The CDR3 runs to 14 residues. Germline CDR1 is MNHNS and CDR2 is SASEGT. CDR3 region: CASIGGTGVHGYTF. The CDR3 nucleotides are TGTGCCAGCATTGGGGGGACAGGGGTTCATGGCTACACCTTC.

The chain joins TRBV30 to TRBJ1-6; D gene uncertain. The CDR3 runs 13 residues. Germline V gene data show CDR1 as GTSNPN and CDR2 as SVGIG (reference sequence). Trimming shortened V by 1 base and J by 4 bases, and 5 bases separated the two germline ends. The CDR3 is CAWSDSYNSPLHF. The CDR3 region has the DNA TGTGCCTGGAGTGACAGTTATAATTCACCCCTCCACTTT.

The rearrangement joins TRBV11-2 to TRBJ2-1; D may be TRBD1 (6 bases). V was cut by 5 bases and J by 7 bases, with 12 bases left in between. The germline CDR1 and CDR2 sequences are SGHAT and FQNNGV. This CDR3 spans 13 amino acids. The DNA of the CDR3 is TGTGCCAGCAGCCTTGACAGGTTGAATGAGCAGTTCTTC. Its translation is CASSLDRLNEQFF.

The gene calls are TRBV6-1 and TRBJ2-3; weak D call: TRBD2 (5 bases). Trimming took off 3 bases at V and 3 bases at J, with 16 bases between the two ends. Germline CDR1 MNHNS, CDR2 SASEGT. CDR3 size: 16 residues. The CDR3 loop is CASSDAGWRFTDTQYF. Written as DNA, the CDR3 is TGTGCCAGCAGTGACGCGGGTTGGAGGTTTACAGATACGCAGTATTTT.

This chain links TRBV2 with TRBJ1-5; D gene uncertain. V lost 6 bases and J lost 3, with 15 bases in between. Germline CDR1 is SNHLY and CDR2 is FYNNEI. The CDR3 runs 15 residues. The CDR3 loop reads CASRAPTEHNQPQHF. The CDR3 nucleotides are TGTGCCAGCAGGGCCCCAACGGAGCACAATCAGCCCCAGCATTTT.

The rearrangement links TRBV19 to TRBJ1-1; D gene uncertain. V dropped 2 bases and J dropped 8 bases, with 9 bases sitting between them. This CDR3 is 12 amino acids long. The germline gives CDR1 LNHDA, CDR2 SQIVND (reference sequence). CDR3 loop: CASSILSSEAFF. CDR3 in DNA: TGTGCCAGTAGTATACTTTCGTCAGAAGCTTTCTTT. The full variable domain, in which reference TRBV19 and TRBJ1-1 provide the parts outside the CDR3, is DGGITQSPKYLFRKEGQNVTLSCEQNLNHDAMYWYRQDPGQGLRLIYYSQIVNDFQKGDIAEGYSVSREKKESFPLTVTSAQKNPTAFYLCASSILSSEAFFGQGTRLTVV.

This clone showed up just once. The junction differs from germline at one of its ends, possibly a read error. This chain links TRBV2 with TRBJ1-2; 7 bases fit TRBD1. CDR1 and CDR2 from the germline V gene are SNHLY and FYNNEI. This CDR3 is built from 16 residues. This chain's CDR3 is CATSVRQGLSNYGYTF. The CDR3 DNA follows: TGTGCCACCAGTGTAAGACAGGGTCTATCCAACTATGGCTACACCTTC.

This sequence joins TRBV7-8 and TRBJ2-3, with D hard to call. The V gene's germline CDR1 is SGHVS and CDR2 FQNEAQ. The CDR3 runs 12 residues. V was clipped by 5 bases and J by 5 bases, with 8 bases between them. CDR3 sequence (DNA): TGTGCCAGCAGCATTGAGAGAGATACGCAGTATTTT. Translation: CASSIERDTQYF. Full variable domain (outside the CDR3, taken from reference TRBV7-8 and TRBJ2-3): GAGVSQSPRYKVAKRGQDVALRCDPISGHVSLFWYQQALGQGPEFLTYFQNEAQLDKSGLPSDRFFAERPEGSVSTLKIQRTQQEDSAVYLCASSIERDTQYFGPGTRLTVL.

The rearrangement joins TRBV7-3 to TRBJ2-1; 9 nucleotides agree with TRBD2. The CDR3 length is 16 residues. With V trimmed by 6 bases and J by 6 bases, 12 bases remained unmatched. Germline V gene sequence: CDR1 SGHTA, CDR2 FQGTGA. The chain's CDR3 is CASSKLASGISNEQFF. The CDR3 region has the DNA TGTGCCAGCAGTAAATTAGCTAGCGGGATCTCCAATGAGCAGTTCTTC.